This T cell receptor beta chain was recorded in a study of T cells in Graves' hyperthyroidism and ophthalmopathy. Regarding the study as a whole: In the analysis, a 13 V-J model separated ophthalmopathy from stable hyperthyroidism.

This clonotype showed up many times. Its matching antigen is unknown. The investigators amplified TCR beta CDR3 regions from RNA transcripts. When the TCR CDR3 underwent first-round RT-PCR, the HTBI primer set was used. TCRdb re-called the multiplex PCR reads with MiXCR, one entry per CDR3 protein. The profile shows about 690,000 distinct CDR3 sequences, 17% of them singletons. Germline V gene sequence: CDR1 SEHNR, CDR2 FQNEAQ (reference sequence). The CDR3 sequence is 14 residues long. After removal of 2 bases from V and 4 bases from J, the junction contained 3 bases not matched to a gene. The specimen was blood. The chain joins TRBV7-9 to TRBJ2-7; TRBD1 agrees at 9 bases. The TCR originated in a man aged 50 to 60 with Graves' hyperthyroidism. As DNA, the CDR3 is TGTGCCAGCAGCTTACCGGGACAGGGTTACGAGCAGTACTTC. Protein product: CASSLPGQGYEQYF. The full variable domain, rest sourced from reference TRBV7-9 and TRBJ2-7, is DTGVSQNPRHKITKRGQNVTFRCDPISEHNRLYWYRQTLGQGPEFLTYFQNEAQLEKSRLLSDRFSAERPKGSFSTLEIQRTEQGDSAMYLCASSLPGQGYEQYFGPGTRLTVT.